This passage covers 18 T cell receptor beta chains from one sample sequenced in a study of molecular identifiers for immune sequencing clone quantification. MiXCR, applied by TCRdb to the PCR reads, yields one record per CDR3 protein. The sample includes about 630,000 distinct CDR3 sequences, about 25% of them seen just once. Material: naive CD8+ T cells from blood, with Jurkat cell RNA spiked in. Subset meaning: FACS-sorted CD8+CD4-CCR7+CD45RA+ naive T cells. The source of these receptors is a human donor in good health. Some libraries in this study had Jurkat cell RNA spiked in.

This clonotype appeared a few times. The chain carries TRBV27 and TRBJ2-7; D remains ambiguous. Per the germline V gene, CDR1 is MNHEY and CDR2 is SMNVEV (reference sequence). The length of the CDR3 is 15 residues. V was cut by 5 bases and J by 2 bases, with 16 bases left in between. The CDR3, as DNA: TGTGCCAGCAGTACGCGAGGCTTCGGTACCTACGAGCAGTACTTC. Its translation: CASSTRGFGTYEQYF.

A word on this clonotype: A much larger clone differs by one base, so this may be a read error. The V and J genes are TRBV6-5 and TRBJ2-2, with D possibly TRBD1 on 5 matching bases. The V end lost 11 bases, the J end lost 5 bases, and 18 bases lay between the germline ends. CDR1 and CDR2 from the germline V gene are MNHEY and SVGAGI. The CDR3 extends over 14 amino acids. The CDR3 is CAGTPHPGTGELFF. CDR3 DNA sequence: TGTGCCGGCACCCCCCACCCAGGGACCGGGGAGCTGTTTTTT.

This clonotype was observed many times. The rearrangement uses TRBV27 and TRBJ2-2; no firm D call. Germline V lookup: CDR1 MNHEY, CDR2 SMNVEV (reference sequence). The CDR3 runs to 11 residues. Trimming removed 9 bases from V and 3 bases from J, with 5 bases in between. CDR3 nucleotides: TGTGCCAGTATGGACACCGGGGAGCTGTTTTTT. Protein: CASMDTGELFF.

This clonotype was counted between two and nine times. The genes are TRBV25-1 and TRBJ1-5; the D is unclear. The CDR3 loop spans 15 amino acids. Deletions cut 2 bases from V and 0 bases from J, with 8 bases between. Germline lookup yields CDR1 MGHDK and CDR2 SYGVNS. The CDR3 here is CASSEGLDSNQPQHF. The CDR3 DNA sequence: TGTGCCAGCAGTGAAGGATTAGATAGCAATCAGCCCCAGCATTTT.

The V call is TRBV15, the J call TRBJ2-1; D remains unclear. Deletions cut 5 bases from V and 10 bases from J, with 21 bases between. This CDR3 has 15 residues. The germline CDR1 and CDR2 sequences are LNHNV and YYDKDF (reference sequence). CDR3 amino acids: CATSLGDIRPGEQFF. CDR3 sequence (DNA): TGTGCCACCAGCCTCGGAGACATCAGGCCGGGCGAGCAGTTCTTC.

The DNA of the CDR3 is TGTGCCAGCAGTGTCCCATTCTCCTACGAGCAGTACTTC. Amino acids: CASSVPFSYEQYF. The chain is built from TRBV6-1 and TRBJ2-7; D is undetermined. Germline CDR1 reads MNHNS; CDR2 reads SASEGT. Trimming cost V 4 bases and J 0 bases, with 7 bases left between them. CDR3 length: 13 residues.

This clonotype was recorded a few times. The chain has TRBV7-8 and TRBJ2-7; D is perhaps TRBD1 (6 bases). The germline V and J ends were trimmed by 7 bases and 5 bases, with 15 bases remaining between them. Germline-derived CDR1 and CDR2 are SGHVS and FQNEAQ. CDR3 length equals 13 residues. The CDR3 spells CASTGVTRDEQYF. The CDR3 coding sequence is TGTGCCAGCACAGGGGTCACCCGGGACGAGCAGTACTTC. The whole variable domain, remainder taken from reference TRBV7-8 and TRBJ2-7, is GAGVSQSPRYKVAKRGQDVALRCDPISGHVSLFWYQQALGQGPEFLTYFQNEAQLDKSGLPSDRFFAERPEGSVSTLKIQRTQQEDSAVYLCASTGVTRDEQYFGPGTRLTVT.

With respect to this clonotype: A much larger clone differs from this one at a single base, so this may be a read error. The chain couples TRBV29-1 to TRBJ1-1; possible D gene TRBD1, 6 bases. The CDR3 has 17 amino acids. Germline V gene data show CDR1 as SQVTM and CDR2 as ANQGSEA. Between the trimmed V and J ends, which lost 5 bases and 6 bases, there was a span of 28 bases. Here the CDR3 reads CSVFGGPHRQGGAEAFF. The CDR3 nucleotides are TGCAGCGTTTTCGGGGGGCCACACAGACAAGGAGGGGCTGAAGCTTTCTTT.

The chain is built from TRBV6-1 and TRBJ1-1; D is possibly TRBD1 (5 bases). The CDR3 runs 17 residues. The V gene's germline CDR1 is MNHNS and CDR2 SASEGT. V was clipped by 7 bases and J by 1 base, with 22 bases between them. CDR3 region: CASIDESEGPRNTEAFF. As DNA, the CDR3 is TGTGCCAGCATTGATGAGTCGGAGGGGCCCAGGAACACTGAAGCTTTCTTT.

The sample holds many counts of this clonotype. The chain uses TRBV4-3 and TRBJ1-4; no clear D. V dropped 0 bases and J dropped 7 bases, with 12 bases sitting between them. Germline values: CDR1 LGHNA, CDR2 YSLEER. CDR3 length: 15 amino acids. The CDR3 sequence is CASSQDPSPAEKLFF. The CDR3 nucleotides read TGCGCCAGCAGCCAAGATCCCTCTCCGGCTGAAAAACTGTTTTTT.

This CDR3 reads CSAENVEDSYEQYF. In nucleotides, the CDR3 is TGCAGCGCCGAAAATGTAGAAGACTCCTACGAGCAGTACTTC. V gene TRBV29-1 combines with J gene TRBJ2-7; D gene ambiguous. The CDR3 loop spans 14 amino acids. Trimming pared 7 bases from V and 0 bases from J, leaving 16 bases between. Germline CDR1 and CDR2: SQVTM and ANQGSEA.

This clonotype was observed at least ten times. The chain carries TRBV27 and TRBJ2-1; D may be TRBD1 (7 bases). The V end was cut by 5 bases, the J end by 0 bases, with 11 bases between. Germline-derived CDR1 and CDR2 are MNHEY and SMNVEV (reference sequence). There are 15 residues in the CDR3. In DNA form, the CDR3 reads TGTGCCAGCAGTCCGGGGGACAGCTCCTACAATGAGCAGTTCTTC. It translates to CASSPGDSSYNEQFF.

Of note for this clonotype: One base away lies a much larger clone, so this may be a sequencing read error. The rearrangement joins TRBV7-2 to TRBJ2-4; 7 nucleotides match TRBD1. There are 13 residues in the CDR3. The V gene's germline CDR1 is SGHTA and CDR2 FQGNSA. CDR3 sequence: CASQGVAKNIQCF. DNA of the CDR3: TGTGCCTCCCAGGGGGTAGCCAAAAACATTCAGTGCTTC. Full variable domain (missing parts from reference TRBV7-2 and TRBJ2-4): GAGVSQSPSNKVTEKGKDVELRCDPISGHTALYWYRQSLGQGLEFLIYFQGNSAPDKSGLPSDRFSAERTGGSVSTLTIQRTQQEDSAVYLCASQGVAKNIQCFGAGTRLSVL.

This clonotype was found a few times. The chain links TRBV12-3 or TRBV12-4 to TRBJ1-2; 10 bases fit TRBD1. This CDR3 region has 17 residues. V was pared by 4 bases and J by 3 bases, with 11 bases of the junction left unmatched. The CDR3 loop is CASSSSHWTGGDYGYTF. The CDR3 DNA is TGTGCCAGCAGTTCAAGCCACTGGACAGGGGGGGACTATGGCTACACCTTC.

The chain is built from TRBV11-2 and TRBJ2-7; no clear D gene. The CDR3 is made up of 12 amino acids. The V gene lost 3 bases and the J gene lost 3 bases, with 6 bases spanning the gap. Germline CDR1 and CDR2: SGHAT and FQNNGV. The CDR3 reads CASSLSNYEQYF. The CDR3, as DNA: TGTGCCAGCAGCTTGTCAAACTACGAGCAGTACTTC.

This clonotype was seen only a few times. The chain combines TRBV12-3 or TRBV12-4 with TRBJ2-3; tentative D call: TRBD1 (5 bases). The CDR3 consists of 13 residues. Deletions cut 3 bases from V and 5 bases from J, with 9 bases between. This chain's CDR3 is CASSFLGLDTQYF. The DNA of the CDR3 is TGTGCCAGCAGTTTCTTGGGGCTAGATACGCAGTATTTT.

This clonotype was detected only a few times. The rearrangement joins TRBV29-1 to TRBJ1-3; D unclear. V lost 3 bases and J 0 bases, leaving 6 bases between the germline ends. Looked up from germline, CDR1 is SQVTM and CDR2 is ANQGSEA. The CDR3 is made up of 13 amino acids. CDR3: CSVEGSSGNTIYF. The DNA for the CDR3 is TGCAGCGTTGAGGGAAGCTCTGGAAACACCATATATTTT.

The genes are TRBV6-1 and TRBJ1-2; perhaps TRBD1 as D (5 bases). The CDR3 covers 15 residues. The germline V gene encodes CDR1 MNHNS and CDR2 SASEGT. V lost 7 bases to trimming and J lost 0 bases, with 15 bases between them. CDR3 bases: TGTGCCAGCACCTTTACAGGTCAAGCTAACTATGGCTACACCTTC. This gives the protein CASTFTGQANYGYTF.